This TCR beta chain was sequenced in a study of Graves' ophthalmopathy and Graves' hyperthyroidism. Amplified material comprised TCR beta CDR3 regions derived from RNA transcripts. An opening RT-PCR round employed HTBI primers and preceded a second-round multiplex PCR. In TCRdb, the multiplex PCR reads were re-called with MiXCR into one record per CDR3 protein. The profile shows over a million distinct CDR3 sequences, 35% to 45% of them singletons. Germline values: CDR1 SGHDN, CDR2 FVKESK. V was shortened by 3 bases and J by 2 bases, with 19 bases between the two germline ends. There are 17 residues in the CDR3.

The source material was peripheral blood or thyroid tissue (not recorded which). The origin of this receptor is an adult man with Graves' hyperthyroidism. The chain is built from TRBV14 and TRBJ1-1; D unresolved. The CDR3 coding sequence is TGTGCCAGCAGCCACCCAGGAAACAGAAGAACCAACACTGAAGCTTTCTTT. It encodes CASSHPGNRRTNTEAFF.